The T cell receptor (beta chain) under discussion was sequenced for a study of early T cells in non-severe SARS-CoV-2 infection. Unique molecular identifiers were attached to individual cDNA molecules. TCRdb reanalysed the 5' RACE reads using MiXCR and keeps one entry per CDR3 protein. Among tens of thousands of distinct CDR3 sequences listed, around 14% were seen once. Losses at the gene ends were 0 bases for V and 0 bases for J; bases not matched to a gene: 5. Germline V CDR1 and CDR2: DFQATT, SNEGSKA (reference sequence). The CDR3 spans 15 residues. This clonotype appeared a few times. Input material: whole blood. This sequence originates from an adult who was a healthcare worker with PCR-confirmed SARS-CoV-2 infection or an uninfected control (not recorded which). The rearrangement uses TRBV20-1 and TRBJ2-7; TRBD2 agrees at 7 bases. CDR3 in amino acids: CSARDPREGSYEQYF. The CDR3 nucleotides read TGCAGTGCTAGAGATCCCAGGGAGGGCTCCTACGAGCAGTACTTC.